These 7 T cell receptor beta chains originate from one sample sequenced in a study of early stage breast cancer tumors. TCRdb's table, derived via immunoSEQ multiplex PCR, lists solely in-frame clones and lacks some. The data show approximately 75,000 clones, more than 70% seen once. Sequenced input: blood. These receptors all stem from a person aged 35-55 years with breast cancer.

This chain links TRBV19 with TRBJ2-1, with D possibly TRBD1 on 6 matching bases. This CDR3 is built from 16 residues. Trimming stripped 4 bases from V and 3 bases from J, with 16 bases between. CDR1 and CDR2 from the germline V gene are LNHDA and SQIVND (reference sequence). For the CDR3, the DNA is TGTGCCAGTAGTACACTACAGGGTAGAGGCTACAATGAGCAGTTCTTC. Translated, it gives CASSTLQGRGYNEQFF.

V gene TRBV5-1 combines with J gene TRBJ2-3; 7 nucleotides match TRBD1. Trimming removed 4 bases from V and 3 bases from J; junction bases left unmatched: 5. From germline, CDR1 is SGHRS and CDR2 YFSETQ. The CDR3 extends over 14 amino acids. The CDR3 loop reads CASSQQGSTDTQYF. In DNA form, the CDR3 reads TGCGCCAGCAGCCAACAGGGGTCGACAGATACGCAGTATTTT.

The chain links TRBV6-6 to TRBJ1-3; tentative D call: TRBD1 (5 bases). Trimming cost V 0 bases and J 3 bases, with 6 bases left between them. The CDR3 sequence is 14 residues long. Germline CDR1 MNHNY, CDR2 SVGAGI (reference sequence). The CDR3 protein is CASSYSGDGNTIYF. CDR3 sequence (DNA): TGTGCCAGCAGTTACTCAGGGGATGGAAACACCATATATTTT.

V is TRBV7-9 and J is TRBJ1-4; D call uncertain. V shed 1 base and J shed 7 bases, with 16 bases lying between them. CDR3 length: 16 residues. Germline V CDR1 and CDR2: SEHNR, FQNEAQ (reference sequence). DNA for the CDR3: TGTGCCAGCAGCTTAGGAGCAGCCCCCATGGGTGAAAAACTGTTTTTT. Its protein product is CASSLGAAPMGEKLFF.

The CDR3 loop reads CASSPRQGGDGYTF. The DNA for the CDR3 is TGTGCCAGCAGTCCTCGACAGGGGGGAGATGGCTACACCTTC. The V call is TRBV6-1, the J call TRBJ1-2, with 9 bases aligning to TRBD1. The CDR3 loop spans 14 amino acids. Losses at the gene ends were 5 bases for V and 6 bases for J; bases not matched to a gene: 7. Germline CDR1 MNHNS, CDR2 SASEGT.

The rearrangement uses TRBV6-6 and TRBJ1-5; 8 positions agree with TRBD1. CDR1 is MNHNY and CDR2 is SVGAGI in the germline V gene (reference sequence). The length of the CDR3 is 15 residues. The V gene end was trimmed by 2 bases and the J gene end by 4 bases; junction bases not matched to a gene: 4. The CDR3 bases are TGTGCCAGCAGTTACACGACAGGGGCTAATCAGCCCCAGCATTTT. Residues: CASSYTTGANQPQHF.

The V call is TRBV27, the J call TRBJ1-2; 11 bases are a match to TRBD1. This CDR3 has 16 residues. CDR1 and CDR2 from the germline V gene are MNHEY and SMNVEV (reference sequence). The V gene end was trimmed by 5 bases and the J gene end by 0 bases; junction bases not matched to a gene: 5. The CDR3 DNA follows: TGTGCCAGCAGTCCCGGACAGGGGGCGGCTAACTATGGCTACACCTTC. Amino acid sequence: CASSPGQGAANYGYTF.